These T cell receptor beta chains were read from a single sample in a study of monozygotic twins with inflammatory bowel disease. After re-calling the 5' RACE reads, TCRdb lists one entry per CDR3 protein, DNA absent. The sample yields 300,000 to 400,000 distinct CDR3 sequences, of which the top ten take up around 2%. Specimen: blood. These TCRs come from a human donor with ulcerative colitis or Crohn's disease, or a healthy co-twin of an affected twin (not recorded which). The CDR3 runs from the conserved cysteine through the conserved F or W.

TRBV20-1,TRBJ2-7,CSARDPSGPYEQYF
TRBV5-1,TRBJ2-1,CASSLARSSVNNEQFF
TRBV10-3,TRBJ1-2,CAISEAGRSDYGYTF
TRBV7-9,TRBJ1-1,CVCWDVNTEAFF
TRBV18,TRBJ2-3,CASSPFDPDTQYF
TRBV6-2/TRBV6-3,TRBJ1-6,CASSSTLPGKPLHF
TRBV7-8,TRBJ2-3,CASRPTSGSADTQYF
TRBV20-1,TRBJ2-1,CSASLRLAFNEQFF
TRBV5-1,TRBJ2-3,CASSASGAGTDTQYF
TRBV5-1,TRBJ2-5,CASSLETSGETQYF
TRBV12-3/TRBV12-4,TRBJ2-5,CASSLAGPSGTQYF
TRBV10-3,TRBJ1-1,CAIRFGTGGETEAFF
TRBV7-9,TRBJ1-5,CASSPTGGNNQPQHF
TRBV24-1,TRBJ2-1,CATSPIGQGVDNEQFF
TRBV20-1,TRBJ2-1,CSARLGAGIDNEQFF
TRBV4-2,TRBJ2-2,CAITTGFAGELFF
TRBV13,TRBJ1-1,CASTNRGYMNTEAFF
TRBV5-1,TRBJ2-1,CASMATGGAYNEQFF
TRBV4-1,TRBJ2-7,CASSLRTSDNEQYF
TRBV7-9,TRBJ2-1,CASSSQGPVYNEQFF
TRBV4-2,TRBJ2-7,CDSSPEWGSGRRYF
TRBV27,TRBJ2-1,CASSLGQAAYNEQFF
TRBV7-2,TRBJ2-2,CASSTPGLANTGELFF
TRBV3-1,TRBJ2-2,CASSQDPGPSTGELFF
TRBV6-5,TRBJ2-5,CASRRTGTETQYF
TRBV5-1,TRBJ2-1,CASSGRGTSGSSYNEQFF